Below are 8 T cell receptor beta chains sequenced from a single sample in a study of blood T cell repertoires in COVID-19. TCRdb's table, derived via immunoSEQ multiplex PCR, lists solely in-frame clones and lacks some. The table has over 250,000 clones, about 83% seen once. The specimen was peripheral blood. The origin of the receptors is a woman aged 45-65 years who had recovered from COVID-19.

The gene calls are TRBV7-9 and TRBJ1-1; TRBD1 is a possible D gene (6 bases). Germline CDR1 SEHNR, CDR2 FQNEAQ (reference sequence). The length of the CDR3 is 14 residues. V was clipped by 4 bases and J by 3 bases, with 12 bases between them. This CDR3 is CASSSQGRDTEAFF. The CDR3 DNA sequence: TGTGCCAGCAGCTCCCAGGGGAGGGACACTGAAGCTTTCTTT.

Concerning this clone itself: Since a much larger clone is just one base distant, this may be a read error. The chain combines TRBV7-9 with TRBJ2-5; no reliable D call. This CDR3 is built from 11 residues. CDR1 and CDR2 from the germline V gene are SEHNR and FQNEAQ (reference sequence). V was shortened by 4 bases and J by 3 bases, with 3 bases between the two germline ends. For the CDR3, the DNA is TGTGCCAGCAGCTCTGAAGAGACCCAGTACTTC. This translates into CASSSEETQYF.

The DNA for the CDR3 is TGTGCCAGCAGTTCGATTAGAACAGGGGATTCACCCCTCCACTTT. Amino acids: CASSSIRTGDSPLHF. This sequence joins TRBV6-5 and TRBJ1-6, with 7 bases identical to TRBD1. V shed 4 bases and J 8 bases; nucleotides not matched to a gene: 8. The germline V gene encodes CDR1 MNHEY and CDR2 SVGAGI. The CDR3 spans 15 residues.

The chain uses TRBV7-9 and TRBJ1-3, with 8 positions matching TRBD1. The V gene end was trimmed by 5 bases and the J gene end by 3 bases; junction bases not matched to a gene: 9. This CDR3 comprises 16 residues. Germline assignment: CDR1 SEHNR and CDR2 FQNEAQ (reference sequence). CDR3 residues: CASSLGQGEDGNTIYF. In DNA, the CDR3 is TGTGCCAGCAGCCTTGGACAGGGTGAAGATGGAAACACCATATATTTT. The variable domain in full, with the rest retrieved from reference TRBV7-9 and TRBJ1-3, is DTGVSQNPRHKITKRGQNVTFRCDPISEHNRLYWYRQTLGQGPEFLTYFQNEAQLEKSRLLSDRFSAERPKGSFSTLEIQRTEQGDSAMYLCASSLGQGEDGNTIYFGEGSWLTVV.

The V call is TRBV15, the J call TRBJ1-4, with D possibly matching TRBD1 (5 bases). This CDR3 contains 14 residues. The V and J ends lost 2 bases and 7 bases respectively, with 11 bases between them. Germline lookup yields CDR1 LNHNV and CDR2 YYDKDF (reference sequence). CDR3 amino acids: CATSRTTAPEKLFF. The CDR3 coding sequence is TGTGCCACCAGCAGAACGACAGCGCCTGAAAAACTGTTTTTT.

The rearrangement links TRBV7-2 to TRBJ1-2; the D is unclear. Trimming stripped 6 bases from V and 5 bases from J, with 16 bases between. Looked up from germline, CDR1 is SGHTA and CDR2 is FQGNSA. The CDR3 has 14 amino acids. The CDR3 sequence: CASRNYGLSYGYTF. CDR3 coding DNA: TGTGCCAGCAGAAACTATGGCCTCTCTTATGGCTACACCTTC.

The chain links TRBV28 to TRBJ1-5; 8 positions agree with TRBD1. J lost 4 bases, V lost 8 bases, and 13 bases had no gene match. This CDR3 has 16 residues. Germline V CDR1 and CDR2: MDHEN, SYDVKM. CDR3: CASRPPTGALNQPQHF. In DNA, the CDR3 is TGTGCCAGCCGCCCCCCGACAGGGGCCCTAAATCAGCCCCAGCATTTT.

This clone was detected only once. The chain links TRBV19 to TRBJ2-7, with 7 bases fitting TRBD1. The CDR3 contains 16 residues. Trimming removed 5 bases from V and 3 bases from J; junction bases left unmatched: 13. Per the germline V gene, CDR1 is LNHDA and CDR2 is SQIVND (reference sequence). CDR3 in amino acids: CASSPPGIQGVYEQYF. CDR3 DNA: TGTGCCAGTAGTCCACCCGGCATCCAGGGGGTCTACGAGCAGTACTTC.